This T cell receptor (beta chain) originates from a study of T cell repertoires in cytomegalovirus infection. Study details: Public TCR beta signatures were indicative of both CMV infection and a matching HLA type. Whole-study results and caveats: Within the response measured ex vivo, HLA-C-restricted CMV-specific TCR beta clonotypes were dominant.

With V trimmed by 3 bases and J by 2 bases, 5 bases remained unmatched. The CDR3 loop spans 16 amino acids. Germline loops: CDR1 SGHTS, CDR2 YDEGEE. In TCRdb, the reads were re-called with MiXCR into one record per CDR3 protein. The sample carries 150,000 to 200,000 distinct CDR3 sequences, 7.5% to 10% recorded once. There are a few counts of this clonotype. Its cognate antigen is unknown. The sequence was collected from a human donor in good health (CMV status not recorded). Some clones in this sample may be carry-over from other donors' samples. V usage is TRBV5-8 and J usage is TRBJ2-1, with 10 bases lining up with TRBD2. The sequencing input was PBMCs. In DNA, the CDR3 is TGTGCCAGCAGCTCCCTACTAGCGGGGACCTACAATGAGCAGTTCTTC. Translation: CASSSLLAGTYNEQFF.